Listed below are T cell receptor beta chains from one sample, sequenced in a study of a mutant IDH1 vaccine in newly diagnosed glioma. Their antigens are not known. The method was immunoSEQ multiplex PCR; TCRdb's version includes in-frame clones alone and lacks a portion of them. Of roughly 62,000 clones listed, about nine tenths are singletons. The starting material was PBMCs, obtained from a glioma patient whose treatment included an IDH1 peptide vaccine. These receptors originate from a man between 40 and 49 years old with glioma. Both conserved end residues are part of each CDR3. Each record gives: CDR3 protein, CDR3 DNA, D gene, V gene, J gene, clone size. D genes are given only for firm matches. Size is stated for part of the rows, as once, few or many counts, or as a class when the clone is expanded.

CDR3 protein: CASSEEGRVLGNTIYF; CDR3 DNA: TGTGCCAGCAGTGAAGAGGGCAGGGTGCTGGGAAACACCATATATTTT; D gene: -; V gene: TRBV6-1; J gene: TRBJ1-3; clone size: -
CDR3 protein: CASSTTSGGAVTGELFF; CDR3 DNA: TGTGCCAGCAGCACGACTAGCGGGGGGGCCGTGACCGGGGAGCTGTTTTTT; D gene: TRBD2; V gene: TRBV11-2; J gene: TRBJ2-2; clone size: -
CDR3 protein: CASSENRVYSSGNTIYF; CDR3 DNA: TGTGCCAGCAGCGAAAACAGGGTTTACAGCTCTGGAAACACCATATATTTT; D gene: -; V gene: TRBV28; J gene: TRBJ1-3; clone size: -
CDR3 protein: CASRLTGHSNQPQHF; CDR3 DNA: TGTGCCAGCAGGTTAACCGGGCATAGCAATCAGCCCCAGCATTTT; D gene: -; V gene: TRBV28; J gene: TRBJ1-5; clone size: once
CDR3 protein: CASSLVSGANVLTF; CDR3 DNA: TGTGCCAGCAGCTTGGTCTCTGGGGCCAACGTCCTGACTTTC; D gene: -; V gene: TRBV5-6; J gene: TRBJ2-6; clone size: -
CDR3 protein: CASSLGQGLAKNIQYF; CDR3 DNA: TGTGCCAGCAGCCTAGGACAGGGCCTAGCCAAAAACATTCAGTACTTC; D gene: TRBD1; V gene: TRBV11-1; J gene: TRBJ2-4; clone size: few
CDR3 protein: CASSPATGQEETQYF; CDR3 DNA: TGCGCCAGCAGCCCCGCCACGGGACAGGAAGAGACCCAGTACTTC; D gene: TRBD1; V gene: TRBV5-1; J gene: TRBJ2-5; clone size: -
CDR3 protein: CASSHAPSVSGKFF; CDR3 DNA: TGCGCCAGCAGCCACGCCCCTAGCGTATCCGGAAAGTTCTTC; D gene: -; V gene: TRBV4-1; J gene: TRBJ2-1; clone size: -
CDR3 protein: CASSLAGGEPNYGYTF; CDR3 DNA: TGCGCCAGCAGCTTGGCCGGAGGGGAGCCCAACTATGGCTACACCTTC; D gene: -; V gene: TRBV5-1; J gene: TRBJ1-2; clone size: -
CDR3 protein: CASSWENTEAFF; CDR3 DNA: TGTGCCAGCAGTTGGGAGAACACTGAAGCTTTCTTT; D gene: -; V gene: TRBV28; J gene: TRBJ1-1; clone size: -
CDR3 protein: CASRLSGTSGGGGELFF; CDR3 DNA: TGCGCCAGCAGGCTCTCCGGGACTAGCGGGGGAGGAGGGGAGCTGTTTTTT; D gene: TRBD2; V gene: TRBV5-1; J gene: TRBJ2-2; clone size: -
CDR3 protein: CASSSPGQGAVSYEQYF; CDR3 DNA: TGTGCCAGCAGTTCTCCGGGACAGGGGGCCGTCTCCTACGAGCAGTACTTC; D gene: TRBD1; V gene: TRBV27; J gene: TRBJ2-7; clone size: -
CDR3 protein: CASSIDLRRGAGNTIYF; CDR3 DNA: TGTGCCAGTAGTATAGATCTAAGGAGGGGAGCCGGAAACACCATATATTTT; D gene: -; V gene: TRBV19; J gene: TRBJ1-3; clone size: -
CDR3 protein: CASSLDTGLKETQYF; CDR3 DNA: TGTGCCAGCAGCTTAGACACTGGATTAAAAGAGACCCAGTACTTC; D gene: -; V gene: TRBV11-2; J gene: TRBJ2-5; clone size: -
CDR3 protein: CASSITGSTGGIQYF; CDR3 DNA: TGTGCCAGTAGTATCACAGGGTCGACGGGCGGCATTCAGTACTTC; D gene: -; V gene: TRBV19; J gene: TRBJ2-4; clone size: -
CDR3 protein: CASSFGGLGTGELFF; CDR3 DNA: TGTGCCAGCAGTTTTGGGGGGCTGGGCACCGGGGAGCTGTTTTTT; D gene: -; V gene: TRBV27; J gene: TRBJ2-2; clone size: few
CDR3 protein: CASRRDSYEQYF; CDR3 DNA: TGTGCCAGCAGGAGGGACAGCTACGAGCAGTACTTC; D gene: TRBD1; V gene: TRBV2; J gene: TRBJ2-7; clone size: -
CDR3 protein: CASSQATRQGVTGELFF; CDR3 DNA: TGCGCCAGCAGCCAAGCCACAAGACAGGGAGTCACCGGGGAGCTGTTTTTT; D gene: TRBD1; V gene: TRBV4-1; J gene: TRBJ2-2; clone size: -
CDR3 protein: CASSLKSGKKGNEQFF; CDR3 DNA: TGTGCCAGCAGCTTGAAGTCCGGGAAGAAGGGCAATGAGCAGTTCTTC; D gene: -; V gene: TRBV5-4; J gene: TRBJ2-1; clone size: -
CDR3 protein: CASSISAREYGYTF; CDR3 DNA: TGTGCCAGTAGTATTTCCGCTCGAGAGTATGGCTACACCTTC; D gene: -; V gene: TRBV19; J gene: TRBJ1-2; clone size: -
CDR3 protein: CSVRTGSSGNTIYF; CDR3 DNA: TGCAGCGTTCGGACGGGCTCCTCTGGAAACACCATATATTTT; D gene: -; V gene: TRBV29-1; J gene: TRBJ1-3; clone size: -
CDR3 protein: CASSLLGLRNEQFF; CDR3 DNA: TGTGCCAGCAGCCTTTTGGGGTTGCGAAATGAGCAGTTCTTC; D gene: -; V gene: TRBV11-2; J gene: TRBJ2-1; clone size: -
CDR3 protein: CASSSATDTQYF; CDR3 DNA: TGTGCCAGCAGTTCCGCCACAGATACGCAGTATTTT; D gene: -; V gene: TRBV28; J gene: TRBJ2-3; clone size: -
CDR3 protein: CATSGTANNYGYTF; CDR3 DNA: TGTGCCACTTCCGGGACAGCGAATAACTATGGCTACACCTTC; D gene: TRBD1; V gene: TRBV19; J gene: TRBJ1-2; clone size: -
CDR3 protein: CASSLSGIGDTQYF; CDR3 DNA: TGTGCCAGCAGTTTGAGCGGGATAGGAGATACGCAGTATTTT; D gene: TRBD2; V gene: TRBV27; J gene: TRBJ2-3; clone size: -
CDR3 protein: CASSQDLGQAPYF; CDR3 DNA: TGTGCCAGCAGCCAAGATCTGGGACAGGCGCCTTACTTC; D gene: TRBD1; V gene: TRBV14; J gene: TRBJ2-5; clone size: -
CDR3 protein: CASSIDRGNRLNEQFF; CDR3 DNA: TGTGCCAGTAGTATAGATCGAGGTAACCGCCTCAATGAGCAGTTCTTC; D gene: -; V gene: TRBV19; J gene: TRBJ2-1; clone size: -
CDR3 protein: CSVEDYNRGYGYTF; CDR3 DNA: TGCAGCGTTGAAGACTATAACAGGGGGTATGGCTACACCTTC; D gene: TRBD1; V gene: TRBV29-1; J gene: TRBJ1-2; clone size: few
CDR3 protein: CASSKDRVNYNEQFF; CDR3 DNA: TGTGCCAGCAGCAAGGACAGGGTAAACTACAATGAGCAGTTCTTC; D gene: TRBD1; V gene: TRBV28; J gene: TRBJ2-1; clone size: -
CDR3 protein: CASSQSGGHGNTIYF; CDR3 DNA: TGCGCCAGCAGCCAAAGTGGGGGGCACGGAAACACCATATATTTT; D gene: -; V gene: TRBV4-1; J gene: TRBJ1-3; clone size: -
CDR3 protein: CATSGIGVLNTEAFF; CDR3 DNA: TGTGCCACGAGTGGTATCGGAGTCTTAAACACTGAAGCTTTCTTT; D gene: -; V gene: TRBV19; J gene: TRBJ1-1; clone size: -
CDR3 protein: CASSSDYGGVGTEAFF; CDR3 DNA: TGTGCCAGCAGCTCCGATTACGGGGGAGTGGGGACTGAAGCTTTCTTT; D gene: -; V gene: TRBV11-2; J gene: TRBJ1-1; clone size: -
CDR3 protein: CASSFTGNTEAFF; CDR3 DNA: TGTGCCAGCAGCTTCACGGGGAACACTGAAGCTTTCTTT; D gene: -; V gene: TRBV5-6; J gene: TRBJ1-1; clone size: -
CDR3 protein: CASSRITGTSGYNEQFF; CDR3 DNA: TGCGCCAGCAGCCGGATAACCGGGACTAGCGGGTACAATGAGCAGTTCTTC; D gene: TRBD2; V gene: TRBV4-3; J gene: TRBJ2-1; clone size: -
CDR3 protein: CASSLFRGETQYF; CDR3 DNA: TGTGCCAGCAGTTTGTTCAGGGGTGAGACCCAGTACTTC; D gene: -; V gene: TRBV27; J gene: TRBJ2-5; clone size: -
CDR3 protein: CASSNLHPLTGNTIYF; CDR3 DNA: TGTGCCAGCAGCAACCTTCATCCCCTGACGGGAAACACCATATATTTT; D gene: -; V gene: TRBV4-2; J gene: TRBJ1-3; clone size: -
CDR3 protein: CASSQGQLNTEAFF; CDR3 DNA: TGCGCCAGCAGCCAAGGACAGTTGAACACTGAAGCTTTCTTT; D gene: -; V gene: TRBV5-1; J gene: TRBJ1-1; clone size: -
CDR3 protein: CASSPGWRTGFYSNEKLFF; CDR3 DNA: TGTGCCAGCAGTCCGGGGTGGAGGACAGGTTTTTACTCTAATGAAAAACTGTTTTTT; D gene: TRBD1; V gene: TRBV27; J gene: TRBJ1-4; clone size: -
CDR3 protein: CAWSGTVYNSPLHF; CDR3 DNA: TGTGCCTGGAGTGGGACAGTCTATAATTCACCCCTCCACTTT; D gene: -; V gene: TRBV30; J gene: TRBJ1-6; clone size: -
CDR3 protein: CASRSVSGGETQYF; CDR3 DNA: TGTGCCAGCAGGTCGGTGAGCGGAGGGGAGACCCAGTACTTC; D gene: -; V gene: TRBV7-9; J gene: TRBJ2-5; clone size: -
CDR3 protein: CASSDGGTRDGYTF; CDR3 DNA: TGCGCCAGCAGTGACGGGGGGACACGAGATGGCTACACCTTC; D gene: -; V gene: TRBV5-1; J gene: TRBJ1-2; clone size: -
CDR3 protein: CASSGRRGAGQPQHF; CDR3 DNA: TGTGCCAGCAGTGGGCGCAGGGGTGCGGGTCAGCCCCAGCATTTT; D gene: -; V gene: TRBV7-8; J gene: TRBJ1-5; clone size: -
CDR3 protein: CASSFPGGVPGTGGVGNYGYTF; CDR3 DNA: TGCGCCAGCAGCTTTCCAGGGGGGGTCCCCGGGACAGGGGGCGTGGGTAACTATGGCTACACCTTC; D gene: TRBD1; V gene: TRBV4-1; J gene: TRBJ1-2; clone size: -
CDR3 protein: CASSVGAAGSNQPQHF; CDR3 DNA: TGTGCCAGCAGCGTAGGGGCAGCCGGTAGCAATCAGCCCCAGCATTTT; D gene: -; V gene: TRBV9; J gene: TRBJ1-5; clone size: -
CDR3 protein: CASSLRETQYF; CDR3 DNA: TGTGCCAGCAGCTTAAGAGAGACCCAGTACTTC; D gene: -; V gene: TRBV11-2; J gene: TRBJ2-5; clone size: -